These 27 T cell receptor beta chains were sequenced from one sample in a study of T cell repertoires in aging, cancer and after chemotherapy. Multiplex touch-down PCR with TRB-A/B primers amplified rearranged V-D-J TRB sequences. MiXCR, applied by TCRdb to the multiplex PCR reads, yields one record per CDR3 protein. Of 3,500 to 4,500 distinct CDR3 sequences in the sample, about 64% were seen once. TCR beta rearrangements were amplified from peripheral blood genomic DNA. Source material: blood. The receptor source for this set is a human donor with a solid tumor.

DNA for the CDR3: TGTGCCAGCAGTTTGGGGTCGGGACAGGCCTATGGCTACACCTTC. As protein: CASSLGSGQAYGYTF. The chain employs TRBV12-3 or TRBV12-4 and TRBJ1-2; 8 bases are a match to TRBD1. The junction had 7 bases not matched to a gene; V was cut back by 3 bases and J by 4 bases. This CDR3 is built from 15 residues.

The rearrangement links TRBV20-1 to TRBJ1-1, with D possibly TRBD1 on 5 matching bases. The ends were cut back, 3 bases at V and 1 base at J, with 9 bases in the middle. Germline V gene lookup returns CDR1 DFQATT and CDR2 SNEGSKA (reference sequence). The length of the CDR3 is 13 residues. Written as DNA, the CDR3 is TGCAGTGCTAGGGCAGGGCCGAACACTGAAGCTTTCTTT. This codes for CSARAGPNTEAFF.

The rearrangement joins TRBV19 to TRBJ2-3; 10 bases match TRBD2. The CDR3 totals 14 residues. Germline V gene lookup returns CDR1 LNHDA and CDR2 SQIVND (reference sequence). J lost 1 base, V lost 10 bases, and 5 bases had no gene match. The CDR3 region is CATSGSPGTDTQYF. Here the CDR3 DNA reads TGTGCCACTAGCGGGAGCCCAGGCACAGATACGCAGTATTTT.

The sample holds a few counts of this clonotype. This rearrangement joins TRBV5-1 to TRBJ1-4, with D tentatively TRBD1 (6 bases). CDR3 length: 14 residues. The ends were cut back, 6 bases at V and 7 bases at J, with 16 bases in the middle. The germline V gene has CDR1 SGHRS and CDR2 YFSETQ. The DNA for the CDR3 is TGCGCCAGCAAAGGGGGAGTTGATCCTGAAAAACTGTTTTTT. It translates to CASKGGVDPEKLFF.

The rearrangement uses TRBV19 and TRBJ1-1; TRBD1 matches at 7 bases. CDR1 and CDR2 from the germline V gene are LNHDA and SQIVND (reference sequence). V lost 6 bases and J lost 2; bases outside the gene matches: 3. This CDR3 has 13 amino acids. The CDR3 reads CASRQGRNTEAFF. DNA for the CDR3: TGTGCCAGTAGACAGGGGCGAAACACTGAAGCTTTCTTT.

J is TRBJ1-3 and V is TRBV20-1; D is ambiguous. The CDR3 length is 12 residues. CDR1 is DFQATT and CDR2 is SNEGSKA in the germline V gene (reference sequence). Trimming stripped 0 bases from V and 4 bases from J, with 4 bases between. The CDR3 sequence: CSARDLGNTIYF. CDR3 in DNA: TGCAGTGCTAGAGACCTGGGAAACACCATATATTTT.

The chain links TRBV6-5 to TRBJ1-1; possibly TRBD1 for D (5 bases). The CDR3 loop spans 12 amino acids. CDR1 is MNHEY and CDR2 is SVGAGI in the germline V gene. Trimming removed 5 bases from V and 4 bases from J, with 8 bases in between. CDR3 nucleotide sequence: TGTGCCAGCAGTCCTGGGGGCACTGAAGCTTTCTTT. It encodes CASSPGGTEAFF.

This clonotype was counted only a few times. The chain has TRBV19 and TRBJ1-2; the D gene is possibly TRBD1 (5 bases). The CDR3 totals 15 residues. The germline V and J ends were trimmed by 3 bases and 7 bases, with 18 bases remaining between them. Germline assignment: CDR1 LNHDA and CDR2 SQIVND (reference sequence). CDR3 protein: CASSIGRMAGPGYTF. CDR3 nucleotides: TGTGCCAGTAGTATTGGTAGAATGGCAGGGCCTGGCTACACCTTC.

The chain has TRBV4-1 and TRBJ1-4; D is undetermined. The CDR3 is 15 residues long. V lost 5 bases, J lost 4 bases, and 14 bases lay in between. Germline V gene sequence: CDR1 MGHRA, CDR2 YSYEKL. The CDR3 bases are TGCGCCAGCAGCGCCCCAGATACAGTTAATGAAAAACTGTTTTTT. Amino acids: CASSAPDTVNEKLFF.

The chain links TRBV19 to TRBJ2-1, with 11 positions matching TRBD2. V was pared by 3 bases and J by 7 bases, with 14 bases of the junction left unmatched. CDR3 size: 18 residues. From germline, CDR1 is LNHDA and CDR2 SQIVND (reference sequence). The DNA of the CDR3 is TGTGCCAGTAGTATGGGGACCTTTAGCGGGAGGGCCGGGAATGAGCAGTTCTTC. Encoded protein: CASSMGTFSGRAGNEQFF.

In regard to this clonotype: An end of the junction does not agree with germline; a read error may underlie this. The chain uses TRBV5-1 and TRBJ2-7; TRBD1 aligns across 8 bases. CDR1 SGHRS and CDR2 YFSETQ come from the germline V gene. The CDR3 sequence is 14 residues long. Here the CDR3 reads CARSLGQGNYEQYF. The CDR3 DNA is TGCGCCAGAAGCTTAGGACAGGGAAATTACGAGCAGTACTTC.

This chain joins TRBV19 and TRBJ1-3, with D hard to call. Germline V gene data show CDR1 as LNHDA and CDR2 as SQIVND (reference sequence). This CDR3 is 15 amino acids long. Between the trimmed V and J ends, which lost 3 bases and 0 bases, there was a span of 9 bases. CDR3 region: CASSMGLRSGNTIYF. The CDR3, as DNA: TGTGCCAGTAGTATGGGTCTCCGCTCTGGAAACACCATATATTTT.

The chain uses TRBV7-9 and TRBJ1-4; 7 bases map to TRBD1. V dropped 0 bases and J dropped 3; count of bases not matched to a gene: 1. The CDR3 spans 15 residues. Germline V lookup: CDR1 SEHNR, CDR2 FQNEAQ (reference sequence). CDR3 protein: CASSLAQGANEKLFF. The DNA of the CDR3 is TGTGCCAGCAGCTTAGCCCAGGGGGCTAATGAAAAACTGTTTTTT.

The gene calls are TRBV7-3 and TRBJ1-1; D may be TRBD1 (5 bases). Trimming removed 5 bases from V and 0 bases from J, with 19 bases in between. CDR1 is SGHTA and CDR2 is FQGTGA in the germline V gene. The CDR3 has 17 residues. DNA of the CDR3: TGTGCCAGCAGCCAATCCGAGGGGTTCCCGATGAACACTGAAGCTTTCTTT. Residues: CASSQSEGFPMNTEAFF.

The chain links TRBV18 to TRBJ1-1; D call uncertain. The V end lost 7 bases, the J end lost 0 bases, and 9 bases lay between the germline ends. The CDR3 extends over 13 amino acids. Germline lookup yields CDR1 KGHSH and CDR2 LQKENI. This CDR3 is CASCVTVNTEAFF. The DNA for the CDR3 is TGTGCCAGCTGCGTGACGGTGAACACTGAAGCTTTCTTT. Full variable domain (rest looked up from reference TRBV18 and TRBJ1-1): NAGVMQNPRHLVRRRGQEARLRCSPMKGHSHVYWYRQLPEEGLKFMVYLQKENIIDESGMPKERFSAEFPKEGPSILRIQQVVRGDSAAYFCASCVTVNTEAFFGQGTRLTVV.

This rearrangement joins TRBV7-2 to TRBJ2-7; the D call may be TRBD1 or TRBD2 (5 bases each). The V end lost 3 bases, the J end lost 3 bases, and 24 bases lay between the germline ends. CDR1 and CDR2 (germline): SGHTA, FQGNSA. This CDR3 has 18 amino acids. The CDR3 coding sequence is TGTGCCAGCAGCTTTTTCCCCAGCGAGGGGCCTAACCACTACGAGCAGTACTTC. Translation gives CASSFFPSEGPNHYEQYF.

In the case of this clonotype: One base away lies a much larger clone, so this may be a sequencing read error. The chain recombines TRBV7-6 with TRBJ2-7, with D tentatively TRBD2 (6 bases). CDR1 and CDR2 from the germline V gene are SGHVS and FNYEAQ. V shed 2 bases and J shed 1 base, with 15 bases lying between them. The CDR3 extends over 16 amino acids. The CDR3 DNA sequence: TGTGCCAGCAGCTTACTAGCGTGGGCCCCGTCCTACGAGCAGTACTTC. Amino acid sequence: CASSLLAWAPSYEQYF.

The chain has TRBV15 and TRBJ1-2; a possible D gene is TRBD1 (6 bases). CDR3 length equals 15 residues. V lost 0 bases and J 5 bases, leaving 13 bases between the germline ends. Germline loops: CDR1 LNHNV, CDR2 YYDKDF (reference sequence). CDR3 sequence reads: CATSREKGQTYGYTF. The CDR3 DNA follows: TGTGCCACCAGCAGAGAGAAAGGACAGACATATGGCTACACCTTC.

The chain employs TRBV6-1 and TRBJ2-1; 10 bases fit TRBD2. The ends lost 3 bases at V and 3 bases at J; junction bases unmatched: 8. CDR1 and CDR2 (germline): MNHNS, SASEGT. The CDR3 is 17 amino acids. The CDR3 bases are TGTGCCAGCAGTGATGCCCTAGCGGGAGAGGTCTACAATGAGCAGTTCTTC. It is translated as CASSDALAGEVYNEQFF.

The V gene is TRBV30, the J gene TRBJ1-5, with a possible D match to TRBD1 (5 bases). The CDR3 loop spans 13 amino acids. The germline gives CDR1 GTSNPN, CDR2 SVGIG (reference sequence). Trimming cost V 3 bases and J 11 bases, with 17 bases left between them. The CDR3 protein is CAWRSPWDPAQHF. CDR3 DNA sequence: TGTGCCTGGAGAAGCCCGTGGGACCCGGCCCAGCATTTT.

The chain combines TRBV7-6 with TRBJ2-3; 13 positions agree with TRBD2. V gave up 3 bases and J gave up 3 bases; unmatched junction bases: 0. This CDR3 contains 15 residues. The V gene's germline CDR1 is SGHVS and CDR2 FNYEAQ. This chain's CDR3 is CASSLTSGRTDTQYF. In nucleotides, the CDR3 is TGTGCCAGCAGCTTGACTAGCGGGAGGACAGATACGCAGTATTTT.

The rearrangement joins TRBV6-1 to TRBJ2-7, with 11 positions matching TRBD2. The V segment lost 5 bases and the J segment 0 bases; nucleotides outside the gene matches: 18. The CDR3 is 20 amino acids. Germline lookup yields CDR1 MNHNS and CDR2 SASEGT. CDR3 region: CASSYSSFRTSGPSSYEQYF. The CDR3 DNA reads as TGTGCCAGCAGTTACAGCTCTTTCCGGACTAGCGGGCCTTCCTCCTACGAGCAGTACTTC.

V is TRBV20-1 and J is TRBJ2-7; 12 bases align to TRBD2. The CDR3 is made up of 15 amino acids. The ends lost 5 bases at V and 0 bases at J; junction bases unmatched: 5. The germline CDR1 and CDR2 sequences are DFQATT and SNEGSKA (reference sequence). The CDR3, as DNA: TGCAGTGCTTCCGGACTAGCGGGGACCTCCTACGAGCAGTACTTC. It codes for CSASGLAGTSYEQYF.

The gene calls are TRBV12-3 or TRBV12-4 and TRBJ1-1, with a possible D match to TRBD1 (6 bases). The germline V and J ends were trimmed by 5 bases and 3 bases, with 19 bases remaining between them. The CDR3 is 16 amino acids. The CDR3, as DNA: TGTGCCAGCAGTCCCCCGACAGGCTCTGACGACACTGAAGCTTTCTTT. As protein: CASSPPTGSDDTEAFF.

The V call is TRBV6-6, the J call TRBJ1-5; 7 bases line up with TRBD1. The V gene's germline CDR1 is MNHNY and CDR2 SVGAGI (reference sequence). V lost 5 bases, J lost 6 bases, and 4 bases stayed unmatched. This CDR3 has 13 amino acids. The CDR3 bases are TGTGCCAGCAGTGAACAGGGGTCTCAGCCCCAGCATTTT. Its protein product is CASSEQGSQPQHF.

J is TRBJ2-1 and V is TRBV7-2, with D perhaps TRBD2 (6 bases). The CDR3 runs 15 residues. Germline assignment: CDR1 SGHTA and CDR2 FQGNSA. The ends were cut back, 5 bases at V and 5 bases at J, with 16 bases in the middle. CDR3 nucleotides: TGTGCCAGCAGCCCGACTAGGCACGGAAACAATGAGCAGTTCTTC. This codes for CASSPTRHGNNEQFF. Complete variable domain (other parts from reference TRBV7-2 and TRBJ2-1): GAGVSQSPSNKVTEKGKDVELRCDPISGHTALYWYRQSLGQGLEFLIYFQGNSAPDKSGLPSDRFSAERTGGSVSTLTIQRTQQEDSAVYLCASSPTRHGNNEQFFGPGTRLTVL.

This clonotype has a handful of counts. J is TRBJ1-1 and V is TRBV19; possibly TRBD1 for D (5 bases). Trimming removed 5 bases from V and 6 bases from J, with 13 bases in between. CDR3 size: 13 residues. CDR1 LNHDA and CDR2 SQIVND come from the germline V gene (reference sequence). CDR3 sequence: CASSRSGTAEAFF. CDR3 nucleotides: TGTGCCAGTAGTCGATCCGGGACCGCTGAAGCTTTCTTT.